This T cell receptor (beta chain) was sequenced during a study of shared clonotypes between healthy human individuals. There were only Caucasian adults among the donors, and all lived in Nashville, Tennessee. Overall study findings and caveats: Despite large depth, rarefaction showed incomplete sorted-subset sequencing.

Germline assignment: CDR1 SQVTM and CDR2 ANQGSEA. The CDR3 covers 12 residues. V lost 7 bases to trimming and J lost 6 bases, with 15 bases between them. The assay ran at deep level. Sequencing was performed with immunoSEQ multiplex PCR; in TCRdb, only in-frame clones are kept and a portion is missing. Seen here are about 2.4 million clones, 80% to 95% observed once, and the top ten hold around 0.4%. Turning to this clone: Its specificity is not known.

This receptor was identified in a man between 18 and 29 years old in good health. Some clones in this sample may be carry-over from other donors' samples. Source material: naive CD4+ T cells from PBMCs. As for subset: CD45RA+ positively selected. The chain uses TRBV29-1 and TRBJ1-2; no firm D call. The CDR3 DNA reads TGCAGCGCGCACGAACCGGGTGATGGCTACACCTTC. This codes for CSAHEPGDGYTF.